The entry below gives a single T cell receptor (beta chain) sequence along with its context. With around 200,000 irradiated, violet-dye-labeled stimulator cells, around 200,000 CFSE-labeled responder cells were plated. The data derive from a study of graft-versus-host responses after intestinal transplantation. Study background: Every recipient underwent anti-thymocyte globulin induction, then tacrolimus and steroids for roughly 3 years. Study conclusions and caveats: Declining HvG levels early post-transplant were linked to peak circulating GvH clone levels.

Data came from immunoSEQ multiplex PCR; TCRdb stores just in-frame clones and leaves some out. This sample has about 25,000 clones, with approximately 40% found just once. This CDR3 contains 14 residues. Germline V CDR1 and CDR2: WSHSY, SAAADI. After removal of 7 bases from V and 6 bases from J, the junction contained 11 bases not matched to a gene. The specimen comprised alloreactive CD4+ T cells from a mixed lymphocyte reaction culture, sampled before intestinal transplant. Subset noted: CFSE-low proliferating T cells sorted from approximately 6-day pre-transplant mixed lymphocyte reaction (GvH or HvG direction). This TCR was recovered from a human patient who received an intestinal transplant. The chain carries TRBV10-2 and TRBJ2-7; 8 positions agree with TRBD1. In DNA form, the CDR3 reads TGCGCCAGCAACGGACAGGGAATGGGCGGCGAGCAGTACTTC. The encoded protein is CASNGQGMGGEQYF.